The 28 T cell receptor beta chains presented below share a single source sample, sequenced in a study of human T cells and chemical hapten exposure. In TCRdb, the RACE reads were re-called with MiXCR into one record per CDR3 protein. The data hold roughly 74,000 distinct CDR3 sequences, with approximately 35% observed a single time. The time point here: patch test 1, 2 weeks after DPC sensitization. The treatment was: therapeutic diphenylcyclopropenone sensitization with weekly scalp DPC. Sequencing used whole blood, obtained in connection with sensitization to the hapten diphenylcyclopropenone (DPC). Receptors were obtained from a man in his forties or fifties with alopecia areata. Some clones in this sample may be carry-over from other donors' samples.

This clonotype has a count of ten or more. This chain joins TRBV6-2 or TRBV6-3 and TRBJ2-4; D is uncertain. Germline V gives CDR1 MNHEY, CDR2 SVGEGT. Trimming removed 4 bases at V and 4 bases at J, with 2 bases between. The CDR3 is made up of 11 amino acids. This chain's CDR3 is CASSWKNIQYF. CDR3 DNA: TGTGCCAGCAGTTGGAAAAACATTCAGTACTTC.

V is TRBV9 and J is TRBJ2-1; 7 positions agree with TRBD2. Trimming cost V 3 bases and J 3 bases; bases outside gene matches: 9. Germline V gene sequence: CDR1 SGDLS, CDR2 YYNGEE. The CDR3 has 16 residues. The chain's CDR3 is CASSDEPAGLYNEQFF. The DNA for the CDR3 is TGTGCCAGCAGCGACGAACCAGCGGGACTCTACAATGAGCAGTTCTTC.

This rearrangement joins TRBV7-2 to TRBJ2-1; D might be TRBD1 (6 bases). V lost 3 bases to trimming and J lost 4 bases, with 10 bases between them. CDR3 length: 14 residues. Germline V gives CDR1 SGHTA, CDR2 FQGNSA. The CDR3 is CASSFQGRYNEQFF. CDR3 DNA: TGTGCCAGCAGCTTCCAGGGGCGGTACAATGAGCAGTTCTTC.

This clonotype was counted between two and nine times. V is TRBV28 and J is TRBJ1-5; D is uncertain. This CDR3 contains 11 residues. Germline V gene sequence: CDR1 MDHEN, CDR2 SYDVKM. V was clipped by 3 bases and J by 11 bases, with 8 bases between them. Here the CDR3 DNA reads TGTGCCAGCAGTTTTCCCCCGGCCCAGCATTTT. Its protein is CASSFPPAQHF.

The J gene is TRBJ2-3, the V gene TRBV20-1; D is possibly TRBD2 (6 bases). The germline V and J ends were trimmed by 2 bases and 2 bases, with 17 bases remaining between them. The CDR3 length is 16 residues. CDR1 is DFQATT and CDR2 is SNEGSKA in the germline V gene (reference sequence). The CDR3 DNA is TGCAGTGCTAGACTCCGGGGGACTTTTAACACAGATACGCAGTATTTT. The encoded protein is CSARLRGTFNTDTQYF.

This clonotype was seen a handful of times. The rearrangement joins TRBV6-5 to TRBJ2-3; D is unresolved. V was cut by 0 bases and J by 9 bases, with 13 bases left in between. Germline V gives CDR1 MNHEY, CDR2 SVGAGI. The CDR3 has 14 residues. CDR3 nucleotide sequence: TGTGCCAGCAGTTACTCGAAGGTCGACCCCACGCAGTATTTT. Translating gives CASSYSKVDPTQYF.

This clonotype was counted between two and nine times. V and J are TRBV28 and TRBJ2-1; 14 bases line up with TRBD2. J lost 0 bases, V lost 7 bases, and 8 bases had no gene match. The CDR3 loop spans 18 amino acids. The germline V gene encodes CDR1 MDHEN and CDR2 SYDVKM. This CDR3 is CASTWEGTSGSSYNEQFF. The CDR3 bases are TGTGCCAGCACCTGGGAGGGGACTAGCGGGAGCTCCTACAATGAGCAGTTCTTC.

V is TRBV6-5 and J is TRBJ1-2; perhaps TRBD1 as D (5 bases). This CDR3 has 15 amino acids. Trimming removed 5 bases from V and 2 bases from J, with 15 bases in between. Germline values: CDR1 MNHEY, CDR2 SVGAGI. CDR3 in DNA: TGTGCCAGCAGTACCCAAGGCGGGGGAAACTATGGCTACACCTTC. It is translated as CASSTQGGGNYGYTF.

V is TRBV24-1 and J is TRBJ2-5; D not certain. Germline CDR1 reads KGHDR; CDR2 reads SFDVKD. The CDR3 sequence is 15 residues long. V was cut by 3 bases and J by 5 bases, with 15 bases left in between. The CDR3 nucleotides read TGTGCCACCAGTGATCAGACCCCGGGCCGGGAGACCCAGTACTTC. Translating gives CATSDQTPGRETQYF.

The chain employs TRBV14 and TRBJ2-1; perhaps D is TRBD1 or TRBD2 (5 bases each). The germline V gene encodes CDR1 SGHDN and CDR2 FVKESK. Trimming stripped 3 bases from V and 9 bases from J, with 12 bases between. CDR3 length: 13 residues. The CDR3 here is CASSHQTGTEQFF. Written as DNA, the CDR3 is TGTGCCAGCAGCCACCAAACGGGGACTGAGCAGTTCTTC. The complete variable domain, with remaining parts taken from reference TRBV14 and TRBJ2-1, reads EAGVTQFPSHSVIEKGQTVTLRCDPISGHDNLYWYRRVMGKEIKFLLHFVKESKQDESGMPNNRFLAERTGGTYSTLKVQPAELEDSGVYFCASSHQTGTEQFFGPGTRLTVL.

The chain recombines TRBV20-1 with TRBJ2-6, with D tentatively TRBD1 (6 bases). Per germline, CDR1 DFQATT and CDR2 SNEGSKA (reference sequence). V was pared by 5 bases and J by 2 bases, with 7 bases between. This CDR3 has 13 amino acids. In DNA, the CDR3 is TGCAGTGCTTCAGGGGCTGGGGCCAACGTCCTGACTTTC. This encodes CSASGAGANVLTF.

This chain links TRBV7-7 with TRBJ2-3; D is unclear. Germline CDR1 is SSHAT and CDR2 is FNYEAQ (reference sequence). V was shortened by 4 bases and J by 0 bases, with 17 bases between the two germline ends. CDR3 length: 17 amino acids. This CDR3 is CASSSAQEGRSTDTQYF. For the CDR3, the DNA is TGTGCCAGCAGCTCAGCCCAAGAAGGACGTAGCACAGATACGCAGTATTTT.

V and J are TRBV4-1 and TRBJ1-5, with D possibly being TRBD1 (5 bases). The V gene's germline CDR1 is MGHRA and CDR2 YSYEKL. Trimming shortened V by 3 bases and J by 6 bases, and 12 bases separated the two germline ends. The CDR3 extends over 14 amino acids. As DNA, the CDR3 is TGCGCCAGCAGCCAGACAGTCAGTGGTCAGCCCCAGCATTTT. Translation: CASSQTVSGQPQHF.

In DNA form, the CDR3 reads TGTGCCAGTAGTATAGTAGCGAATGAGCAGTTCTTC. It yields the protein CASSIVANEQFF. This sequence joins TRBV19 and TRBJ2-1; possibly TRBD2 for D (5 bases). The CDR3 covers 12 residues. The V and J ends lost 1 base and 7 bases respectively, with 5 bases between them. The germline gives CDR1 LNHDA, CDR2 SQIVND (reference sequence).

This clonotype was counted a few times. The chain uses TRBV11-2 and TRBJ2-3; D ambiguous. Germline V gene lookup returns CDR1 SGHAT and CDR2 FQNNGV. The CDR3 is 16 residues long. With 0 bases removed from V and 1 base from J, the gap between germline ends came to 11 bases. CDR3 nucleotide sequence: TGTGCCAGCAGCTTAGATCTGCCCGGACGCACAGATACGCAGTATTTT. Its protein product is CASSLDLPGRTDTQYF.

V is TRBV27 and J is TRBJ2-2, with 7 bases fitting TRBD2. The CDR3 extends over 18 amino acids. In germline, CDR1 is MNHEY, CDR2 SMNVEV (reference sequence). The ends lost 2 bases at V and 4 bases at J; junction bases unmatched: 13. The CDR3 is CASSLALRTSGATGELFF. DNA of the CDR3: TGTGCCAGCAGTTTAGCATTACGGACGAGCGGGGCCACCGGGGAGCTGTTTTTT.

The chain couples TRBV20-1 to TRBJ2-3, with 11 bases that match TRBD2. There are 15 residues in the CDR3. The junction had 3 bases not matched to a gene; V was cut back by 4 bases and J by 0 bases. Looked up from germline, CDR1 is DFQATT and CDR2 is SNEGSKA (reference sequence). This CDR3 reads CSANRLAGSTDTQYF. The CDR3 DNA is TGCAGTGCTAACCGACTAGCGGGAAGCACAGATACGCAGTATTTT.

The V gene is TRBV12-3 or TRBV12-4, the J gene TRBJ1-5; D not resolved. This CDR3 region has 14 residues. With 2 bases removed from V and 4 bases from J, the gap between germline ends came to 9 bases. For the CDR3, the DNA is TGTGCCAGCAGTTTATCAGGACCAAATCAGCCCCAGCATTTT. Amino acids: CASSLSGPNQPQHF.

There are a few counts of this clonotype. The chain recombines TRBV7-2 with TRBJ1-5; D gene ambiguous. CDR3 size: 14 residues. The V gene lost 4 bases and the J gene lost 3 bases, with 10 bases spanning the gap. CDR1 and CDR2 (germline): SGHTA, FQGNSA. CDR3 sequence reads: CASSSVYLNQPQHF. In DNA form, the CDR3 reads TGTGCCAGCAGCTCCGTTTATCTCAATCAGCCCCAGCATTTT.

The chain couples TRBV5-6 to TRBJ1-1, with D unresolved. V gave up 0 bases and J gave up 2 bases, with 8 bases separating them. The CDR3 totals 14 residues. From germline, CDR1 is SGHDT and CDR2 YYEEEE. The DNA of the CDR3 is TGTGCCAGCAGCTTGGAGGGATCTAACACTGAAGCTTTCTTT. Protein sequence: CASSLEGSNTEAFF. The entire variable domain, with the rest obtained from reference TRBV5-6 and TRBJ1-1, is as follows: DAGVTQSPTHLIKTRGQQVTLRCSPKSGHDTVSWYQQALGQGPQFIFQYYEEEERQRGNFPDRFSGHQFPNYSSELNVNALLLGDSALYLCASSLEGSNTEAFFGQGTRLTVV.

The CDR3 nucleotides are TGCAGTGCCAACCGGGACAATAATTCACCCCTCCACTTT. As protein: CSANRDNNSPLHF. The gene calls are TRBV20-1 and TRBJ1-6, with D maybe TRBD1 (6 bases). Germline CDR1 is DFQATT and CDR2 is SNEGSKA (reference sequence). Trimming pared 6 bases from V and 5 bases from J, leaving 11 bases between. The CDR3 is made up of 13 amino acids.

This clonotype was detected ten times or more. This sequence joins TRBV7-9 and TRBJ2-5; D gene unclear. CDR3 size: 12 residues. The germline CDR1 and CDR2 sequences are SEHNR and FQNEAQ (reference sequence). V was trimmed by 2 bases and J by 5 bases, leaving 6 bases between them. The CDR3 DNA is TGTGCCAGCAGCTTAACCCCGGAGACCCAGTACTTC. It is translated as CASSLTPETQYF.

This clonotype was seen only a few times. CDR3 nucleotide sequence: TGCGCCAGCAGCTTGGATGGGGTGTCCTACAATGAGCAGTTCTTC. It translates to CASSLDGVSYNEQFF. The chain couples TRBV5-1 to TRBJ2-1; no clear D. Germline CDR1 reads SGHRS; CDR2 reads YFSETQ. V gave up 0 bases and J gave up 1 base, with 8 bases separating them. The CDR3 totals 15 residues.

This clonotype occurred a few times. The genes are TRBV12-3 or TRBV12-4 and TRBJ2-2; possible D gene TRBD1, 5 bases. This CDR3 comprises 14 residues. V was trimmed by 5 bases and J by 6 bases, leaving 13 bases between them. The CDR3 is CASSLQGGSGELFF. CDR3 DNA sequence: TGTGCCAGCAGTCTGCAGGGTGGATCCGGGGAGCTGTTTTTT.

This clonotype has a handful of counts. The chain links TRBV4-2 to TRBJ2-1; weak D call: TRBD2 (7 bases). CDR1 and CDR2 from the germline V gene are LGHNA and YNFKEQ. This CDR3 region has 13 residues. V gave up 7 bases and J gave up 7 bases, with 14 bases separating them. Written as DNA, the CDR3 is TGTGCCAGCAAGGGGGGCGGGAGAAATGAGCAGTTCTTC. Translating it yields CASKGGGRNEQFF.

The CDR3 region is CASSYSPGQPLYEQYF. Written as DNA, the CDR3 is TGTGCCAGCAGTTACTCACCGGGACAGCCACTCTACGAGCAGTACTTC. The chain combines TRBV6-5 with TRBJ2-7; 7 positions match TRBD1. Germline lookup yields CDR1 MNHEY and CDR2 SVGAGI. The V segment lost 0 bases and the J segment 3 bases; nucleotides outside the gene matches: 8. The CDR3 is made up of 16 amino acids.

The chain has TRBV7-9 and TRBJ2-5, with D maybe TRBD1 (7 bases). The CDR3 spans 14 residues. Per germline, CDR1 SEHNR and CDR2 FQNEAQ (reference sequence). The germline V and J ends were trimmed by 3 bases and 5 bases, with 13 bases remaining between them. The CDR3 protein is CASSFGGGRETQYF. The CDR3 DNA follows: TGTGCCAGCAGCTTCGGAGGGGGCAGGGAGACCCAGTACTTC.

This clonotype was recorded a few times. J is TRBJ1-1 and V is TRBV28; unclear D gene. Germline V lookup: CDR1 MDHEN, CDR2 SYDVKM. This CDR3 has 13 residues. V lost 6 bases and J 8 bases, leaving 16 bases between the germline ends. Here the CDR3 DNA reads TGTGCCAGCAGGCTTCCCGGACGCCCGGAAGCTTTCTTT. Protein sequence: CASRLPGRPEAFF.